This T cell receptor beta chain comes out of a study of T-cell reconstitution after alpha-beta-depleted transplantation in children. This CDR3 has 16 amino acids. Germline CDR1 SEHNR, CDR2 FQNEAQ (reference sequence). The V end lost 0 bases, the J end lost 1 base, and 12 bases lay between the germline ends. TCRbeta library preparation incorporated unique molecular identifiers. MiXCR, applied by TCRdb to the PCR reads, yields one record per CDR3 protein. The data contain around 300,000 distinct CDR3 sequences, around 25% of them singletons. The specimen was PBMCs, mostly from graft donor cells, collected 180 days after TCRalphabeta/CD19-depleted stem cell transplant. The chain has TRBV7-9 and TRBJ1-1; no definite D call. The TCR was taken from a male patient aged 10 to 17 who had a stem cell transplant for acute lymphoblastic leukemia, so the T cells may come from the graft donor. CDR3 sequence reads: CASSLAYHRPNTEAFF. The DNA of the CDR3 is TGTGCCAGCAGCTTAGCATACCATCGGCCGAACACTGAAGCTTTCTTT.